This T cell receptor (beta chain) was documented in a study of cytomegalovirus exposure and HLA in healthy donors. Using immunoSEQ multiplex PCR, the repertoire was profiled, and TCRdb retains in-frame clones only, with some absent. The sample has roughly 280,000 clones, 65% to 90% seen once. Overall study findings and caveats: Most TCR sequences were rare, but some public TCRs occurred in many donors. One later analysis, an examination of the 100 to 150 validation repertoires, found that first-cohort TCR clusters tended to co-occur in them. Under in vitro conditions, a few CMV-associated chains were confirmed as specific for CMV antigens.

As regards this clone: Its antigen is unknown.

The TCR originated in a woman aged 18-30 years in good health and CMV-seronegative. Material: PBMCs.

The chain's CDR3 is CASSGTSGSYEQYF. Here the CDR3 DNA reads TGCGCCAGCAGTGGGACTAGCGGCTCCTACGAGCAGTACTTC. The rearrangement joins TRBV10-1 to TRBJ2-7; TRBD2 matches at 10 bases. The CDR3 sequence is 14 residues long. Germline V gives CDR1 WNHNN, CDR2 SYGVQD (reference sequence). V trimming: 4 bases; J trimming: 0 bases; junction bases outside the gene matches: 0.